The rows below give T cell receptor beta chains drawn from one sample of a study of T cells in localized non-small cell lung cancer. Generated by immunoSEQ multiplex PCR, the TCRdb table keeps only in-frame clones and is missing some. There are 30,000 to 45,000 clones in the sample; around nine tenths occur only once, and approximately 6.8% lies in the top ten. The sequencing used peripheral blood, collected before any cancer treatment. These receptor sequences come from a woman aged 35 to 70 with stage I lung adenocarcinoma. Each CDR3 is given without its conserved first and last residue. The order of the fields is J gene, V gene, CDR3 protein.

j_gene: TRBJ1-3
v_gene: TRBV19
CDR3aa: ASTPRRGQDSGNTIY

j_gene: TRBJ1-2
v_gene: TRBV10-2
CDR3aa: ASSDGRTYGYT

j_gene: TRBJ1-2
v_gene: TRBV5-1
CDR3aa: ASSGVLREDYGYT

j_gene: TRBJ2-1
v_gene: TRBV5-4
CDR3aa: ASSPGTRGQF

j_gene: TRBJ1-5
v_gene: TRBV4-3
CDR3aa: ASSHVTGTLRGLSNQPQH

j_gene: TRBJ2-7
v_gene: TRBV4-1
CDR3aa: ASSPGLAGGRGSYEQY

j_gene: TRBJ2-7
v_gene: TRBV30
CDR3aa: AWGRDRGFEQY

j_gene: TRBJ1-2
v_gene: TRBV28
CDR3aa: ASLLTSGTGVRGYT

j_gene: TRBJ2-3
v_gene: TRBV7-2
CDR3aa: ASSSSPTTDTQY

j_gene: TRBJ2-7
v_gene: TRBV6-6
CDR3aa: ASSYGSGGAYEQY

j_gene: TRBJ2-5
v_gene: TRBV7-3
CDR3aa: ASSPGLAGETQY

j_gene: TRBJ1-2
v_gene: TRBV12-2
CDR3aa: ASRLLIRDRAPYT

j_gene: TRBJ2-5
v_gene: TRBV5-1
CDR3aa: ASSFGPQETQY

j_gene: TRBJ1-6
v_gene: TRBV6-5
CDR3aa: ASSYSDRGDSPLH

j_gene: TRBJ2-1
v_gene: TRBV5-4
CDR3aa: ASSPPRNNEQF

j_gene: TRBJ1-2
v_gene: TRBV5-1
CDR3aa: ASSSTPGQGPSNYGYT

j_gene: TRBJ2-3
v_gene: TRBV7-2
CDR3aa: ASSLAGVSTDTQY

j_gene: TRBJ1-5
v_gene: TRBV5-5
CDR3aa: ASSWTDYSNQPQH

j_gene: TRBJ1-1
v_gene: TRBV19
CDR3aa: ASSKLLTQTITEAF

j_gene: TRBJ1-6
v_gene: TRBV5-4
CDR3aa: ASSFHRGVDSPLH

j_gene: TRBJ1-5
v_gene: TRBV19
CDR3aa: ASSIYDQPQH

j_gene: TRBJ1-2
v_gene: TRBV2
CDR3aa: ASSADSYGYT

j_gene: TRBJ2-7
v_gene: TRBV7-2
CDR3aa: ASSFWGTNEQY

j_gene: TRBJ1-4
v_gene: TRBV6-6
CDR3aa: ASTYSGVSNEKLF

j_gene: TRBJ2-7
v_gene: TRBV11-3
CDR3aa: ASSFFEGTSYEQY

j_gene: TRBJ2-1
v_gene: TRBV5-4
CDR3aa: ASSPGPLADYNEQF

j_gene: TRBJ2-7
v_gene: TRBV18
CDR3aa: ASSPPGQGAREQY

j_gene: TRBJ1-1
v_gene: TRBV6-5
CDR3aa: ASSYSTGDRRAF

j_gene: TRBJ1-5
v_gene: TRBV5-1
CDR3aa: ASRTEPNQPQH

j_gene: TRBJ2-7
v_gene: TRBV27
CDR3aa: ASRMFPGQGGDEQY

j_gene: TRBJ1-5
v_gene: TRBV6-1
CDR3aa: ASSEESGGGQPQH

j_gene: TRBJ1-4
v_gene: TRBV2
CDR3aa: ASSEEGSNEKLF

j_gene: TRBJ2-2
v_gene: TRBV27
CDR3aa: ATSTGYRTGELF

j_gene: TRBJ1-1
v_gene: TRBV28
CDR3aa: ASRSVVTEAF

j_gene: TRBJ1-3
v_gene: TRBV18
CDR3aa: ASSPAGGQTGNTIY

j_gene: TRBJ1-4
v_gene: TRBV5-1
CDR3aa: ASSSFRGTARENEKLF

j_gene: TRBJ1-1
v_gene: TRBV7-2
CDR3aa: ASSLVSGVEAF

j_gene: TRBJ2-3
v_gene: TRBV28
CDR3aa: ASSSPGLATDTQY

j_gene: TRBJ1-1
v_gene: TRBV5-1
CDR3aa: ASSLEFGSGTEAF

j_gene: TRBJ2-3
v_gene: TRBV7-9
CDR3aa: ASRPYSGRADTQY

j_gene: TRBJ2-7
v_gene: TRBV6-6
CDR3aa: ASSNRGRLHEQY

j_gene: TRBJ1-1
v_gene: TRBV2
CDR3aa: ASSEFPGVYTEAF

j_gene: TRBJ2-6
v_gene: TRBV28
CDR3aa: ASTPRAVGQLGGANVLT

j_gene: TRBJ2-7
v_gene: TRBV6-4
CDR3aa: ASSEIGTEHYEQY

j_gene: TRBJ1-2
v_gene: TRBV7-6
CDR3aa: ASSLFTRGGGYGYT

j_gene: TRBJ1-1
v_gene: TRBV19
CDR3aa: ASSMGLTGPTMNTEAF

j_gene: TRBJ1-2
v_gene: TRBV19
CDR3aa: ASSHTGFEANYGYT

j_gene: TRBJ1-2
v_gene: TRBV5-1
CDR3aa: ASSLASTTYGYT

j_gene: TRBJ1-5
v_gene: TRBV21-1
CDR3aa: ASSKGQTPHSNQPQH

j_gene: TRBJ2-3
v_gene: TRBV9
CDR3aa: ASSVEGGGVSTDTQY

j_gene: TRBJ1-2
v_gene: TRBV19
CDR3aa: ASRTGQINGYT